This T cell receptor (beta chain) was recovered during a study of metastatic and nonmetastatic thyroid tumors. Study-wide context: A comparison of repertoires was made across blood and tumor or nodule tissue from malignant and benign thyroid patients. General study points: Compared with benign nodules, malignant thyroid tumors were reported to have significantly higher TCR beta diversity in both blood and tumor.

Thyroid surgery was performed in patients who had received no treatment beforehand. The V gene's germline CDR1 is SGHTA and CDR2 FQGNSA. CDR3 size: 13 residues. In the study's own analysis: Clinicopathological groups differed in CDR3, with these differences serving to build a distant-metastasis classifier for papillary thyroid cancer. TCRdb re-called clones from the PCR reads using MiXCR. V and J calls and clone size were set by TCRdb, not the authors. The table records about 6,600 clones, roughly 35% of them present only once. Worth noting for this clone: Its antigen is not known. A read error may account for a junction end that differs from germline.

Specimen: adjacent normal tissue. The chain combines TRBV7-2 with TRBJ2-6; D perhaps matches TRBD1 (6 bases). The TCR sequence derives from a female donor with papillary thyroid cancer or a benign thyroid nodule (not recorded which). Some clones in this sample may be carry-over from other donors' samples. This chain's CDR3 is CASSYQGSNVLTF. CDR3 coding DNA: TGTGCCAGCAGCTATCAGGGGTCTAACGTCCTGACATTC.